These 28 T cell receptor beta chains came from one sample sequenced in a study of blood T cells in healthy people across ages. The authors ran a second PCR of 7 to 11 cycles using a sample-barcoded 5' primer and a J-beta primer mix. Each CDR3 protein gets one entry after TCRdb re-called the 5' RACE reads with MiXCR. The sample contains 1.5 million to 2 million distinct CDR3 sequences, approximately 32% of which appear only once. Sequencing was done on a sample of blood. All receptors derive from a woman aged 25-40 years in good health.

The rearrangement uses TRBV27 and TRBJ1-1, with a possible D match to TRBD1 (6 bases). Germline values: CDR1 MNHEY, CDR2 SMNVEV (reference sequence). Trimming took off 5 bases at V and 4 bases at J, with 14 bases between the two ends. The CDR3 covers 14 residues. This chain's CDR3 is CASSRLEGVTEAFF. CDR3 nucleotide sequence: TGTGCCAGCAGTCGACTCGAGGGGGTCACTGAAGCTTTCTTT.

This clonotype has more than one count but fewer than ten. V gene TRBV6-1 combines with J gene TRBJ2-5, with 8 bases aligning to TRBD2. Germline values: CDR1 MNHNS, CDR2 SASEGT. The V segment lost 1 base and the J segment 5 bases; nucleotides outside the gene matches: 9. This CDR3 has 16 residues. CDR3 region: CASSEEELAVWETQYF. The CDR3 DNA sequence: TGTGCCAGCAGTGAAGAAGAACTAGCGGTGTGGGAGACCCAGTACTTC.

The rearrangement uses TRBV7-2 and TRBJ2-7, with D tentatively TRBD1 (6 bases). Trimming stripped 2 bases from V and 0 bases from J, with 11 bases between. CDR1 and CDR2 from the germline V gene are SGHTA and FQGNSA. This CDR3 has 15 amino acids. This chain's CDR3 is CASSLMWGHSYEQYF. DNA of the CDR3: TGTGCCAGCAGCTTAATGTGGGGGCACTCCTACGAGCAGTACTTC.

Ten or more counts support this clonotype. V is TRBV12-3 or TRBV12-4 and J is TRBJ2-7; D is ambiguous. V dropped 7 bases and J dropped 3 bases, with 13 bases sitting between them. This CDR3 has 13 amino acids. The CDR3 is CASMHTKYYEQYF. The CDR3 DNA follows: TGTGCCAGCATGCATACGAAGTACTACGAGCAGTACTTC.

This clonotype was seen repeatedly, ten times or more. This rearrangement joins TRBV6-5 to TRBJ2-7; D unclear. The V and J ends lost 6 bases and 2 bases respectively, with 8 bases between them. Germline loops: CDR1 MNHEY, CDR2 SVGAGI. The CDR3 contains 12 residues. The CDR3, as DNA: TGTGCCAGCAGGGGCTATACCTACGAGCAGTACTTC. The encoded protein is CASRGYTYEQYF.

The CDR3: CASRGVVSYDQPQHF. CDR3 DNA sequence: TGTGCCAGCAGGGGTGTAGTCAGTTATGATCAGCCCCAGCATTTT. The chain employs TRBV2 and TRBJ1-5; no definite D call. The CDR3 is 15 residues long. The ends were cut back, 6 bases at V and 5 bases at J, with 17 bases in the middle. The germline gives CDR1 SNHLY, CDR2 FYNNEI.

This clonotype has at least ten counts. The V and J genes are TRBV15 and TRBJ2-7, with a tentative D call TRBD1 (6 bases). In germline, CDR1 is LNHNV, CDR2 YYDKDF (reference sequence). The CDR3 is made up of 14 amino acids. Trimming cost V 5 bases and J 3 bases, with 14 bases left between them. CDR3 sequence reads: CATSSGTTDYEQYF. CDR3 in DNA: TGTGCCACCAGCTCCGGGACAACAGACTACGAGCAGTACTTC.

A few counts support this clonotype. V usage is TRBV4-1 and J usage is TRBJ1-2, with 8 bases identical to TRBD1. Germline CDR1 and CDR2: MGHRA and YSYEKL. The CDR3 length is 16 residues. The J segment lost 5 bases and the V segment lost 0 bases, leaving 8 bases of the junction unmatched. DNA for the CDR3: TGCGCCAGCAGCCAAGATTACCCAGGGGGCAGGTATGGCTACACCTTC. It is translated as CASSQDYPGGRYGYTF.

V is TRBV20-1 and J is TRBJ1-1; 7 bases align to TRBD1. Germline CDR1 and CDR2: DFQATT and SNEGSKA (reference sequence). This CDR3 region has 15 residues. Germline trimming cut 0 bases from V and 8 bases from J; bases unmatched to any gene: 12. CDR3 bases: TGCAGTGCTAGAGATGTAGCCAGGGGGGGGGGCGAAGCTTTCTTT. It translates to CSARDVARGGGEAFF.

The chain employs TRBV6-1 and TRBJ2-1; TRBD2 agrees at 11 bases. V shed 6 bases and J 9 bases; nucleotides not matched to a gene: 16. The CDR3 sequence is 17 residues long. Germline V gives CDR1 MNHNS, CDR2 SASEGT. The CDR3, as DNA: TGTGCCAGCAGCCCTAATGGGGCTAGCGGGAGGAGGGGTGAGCAGTTCTTC. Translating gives CASSPNGASGRRGEQFF.

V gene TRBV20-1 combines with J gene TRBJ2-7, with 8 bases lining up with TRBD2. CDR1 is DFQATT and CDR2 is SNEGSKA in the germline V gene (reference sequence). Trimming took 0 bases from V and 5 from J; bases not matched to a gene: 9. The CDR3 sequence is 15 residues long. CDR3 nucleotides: TGCAGTGCTAGAGATCTTAGCGGGAAGTTTCACGAGCAGTACTTC. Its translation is CSARDLSGKFHEQYF.

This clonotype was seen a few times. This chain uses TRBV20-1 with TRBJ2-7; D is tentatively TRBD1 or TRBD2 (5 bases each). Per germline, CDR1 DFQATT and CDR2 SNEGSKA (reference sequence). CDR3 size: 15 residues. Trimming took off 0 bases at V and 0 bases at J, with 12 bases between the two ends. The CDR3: CSARDGGSDSYEQYF. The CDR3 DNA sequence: TGCAGTGCTAGAGATGGGGGTAGTGACTCCTACGAGCAGTACTTC.

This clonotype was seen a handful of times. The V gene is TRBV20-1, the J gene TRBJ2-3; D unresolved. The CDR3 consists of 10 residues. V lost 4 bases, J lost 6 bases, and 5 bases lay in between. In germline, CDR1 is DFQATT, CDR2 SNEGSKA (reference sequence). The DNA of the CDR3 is TGCAGTGCTATTATTGATACGCAGTATTTT. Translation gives CSAIIDTQYF.

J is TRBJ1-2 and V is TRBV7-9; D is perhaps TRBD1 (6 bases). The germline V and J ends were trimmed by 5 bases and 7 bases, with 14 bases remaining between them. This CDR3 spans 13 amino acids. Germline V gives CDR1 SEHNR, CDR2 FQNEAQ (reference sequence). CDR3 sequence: CASSQGQSPGYTF. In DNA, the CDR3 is TGTGCCAGCAGCCAAGGACAGTCTCCTGGCTACACCTTC. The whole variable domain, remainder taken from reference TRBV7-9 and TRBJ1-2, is DTGVSQNPRHKITKRGQNVTFRCDPISEHNRLYWYRQTLGQGPEFLTYFQNEAQLEKSRLLSDRFSAERPKGSFSTLEIQRTEQGDSAMYLCASSQGQSPGYTFGSGTRLTVV.

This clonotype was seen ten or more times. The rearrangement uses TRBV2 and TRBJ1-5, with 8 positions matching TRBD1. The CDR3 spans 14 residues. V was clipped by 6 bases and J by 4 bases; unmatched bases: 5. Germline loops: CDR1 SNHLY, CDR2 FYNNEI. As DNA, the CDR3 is TGTGCCAGCAGCCCGGGACAGGTGAATCAGCCCCAGCATTTT. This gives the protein CASSPGQVNQPQHF.

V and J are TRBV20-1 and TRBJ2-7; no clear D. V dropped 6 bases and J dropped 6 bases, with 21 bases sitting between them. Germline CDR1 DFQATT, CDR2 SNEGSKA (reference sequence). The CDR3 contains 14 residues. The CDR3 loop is CSAPMVKGSVEQYF. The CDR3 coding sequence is TGCAGTGCCCCCATGGTGAAGGGAAGTGTCGAGCAGTACTTC.

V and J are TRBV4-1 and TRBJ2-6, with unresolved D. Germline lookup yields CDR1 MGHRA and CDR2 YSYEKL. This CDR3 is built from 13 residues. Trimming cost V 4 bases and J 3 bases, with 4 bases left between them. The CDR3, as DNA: TGCGCCAGCAGCCGGCTTGGGGCCAACGTCCTGACTTTC. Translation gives CASSRLGANVLTF.

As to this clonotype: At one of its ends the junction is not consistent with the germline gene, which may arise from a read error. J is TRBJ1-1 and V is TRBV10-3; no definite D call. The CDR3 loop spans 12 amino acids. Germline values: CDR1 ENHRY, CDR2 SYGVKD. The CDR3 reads CAISEMGTGAFF. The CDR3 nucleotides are TGTGCCATCAGTGAAATGGGCACTGGAGCTTTCTTT.

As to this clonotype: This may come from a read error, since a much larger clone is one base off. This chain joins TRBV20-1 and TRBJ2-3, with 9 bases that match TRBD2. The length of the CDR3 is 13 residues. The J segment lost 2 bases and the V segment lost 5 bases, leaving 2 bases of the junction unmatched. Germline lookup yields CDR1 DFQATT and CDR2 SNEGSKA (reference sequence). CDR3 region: CSAAGGTTDTQYF. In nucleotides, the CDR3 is TGCAGTGCTGCGGGGGGGACCACAGATACGCAGTATTTT.

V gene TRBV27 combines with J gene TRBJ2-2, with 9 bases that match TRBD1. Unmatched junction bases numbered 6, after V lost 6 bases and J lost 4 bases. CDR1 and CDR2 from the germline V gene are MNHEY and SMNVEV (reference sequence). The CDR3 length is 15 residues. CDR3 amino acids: CASRHRDRVTGELFF. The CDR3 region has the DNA TGTGCCAGCAGACACCGGGACAGGGTCACCGGGGAGCTGTTTTTT.

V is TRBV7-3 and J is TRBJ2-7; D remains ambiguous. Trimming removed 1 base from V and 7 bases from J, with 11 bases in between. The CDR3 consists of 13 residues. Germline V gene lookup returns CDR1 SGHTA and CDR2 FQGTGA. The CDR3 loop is CASSLMSWNEQYF. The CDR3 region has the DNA TGTGCCAGCAGCTTAATGTCTTGGAATGAGCAGTACTTC.

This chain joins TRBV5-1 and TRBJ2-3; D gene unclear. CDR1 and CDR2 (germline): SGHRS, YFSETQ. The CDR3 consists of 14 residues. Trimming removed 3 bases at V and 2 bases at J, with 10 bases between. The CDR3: CASSSDHYTDTQYF. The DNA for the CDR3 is TGCGCCAGCAGCTCGGACCACTACACAGATACGCAGTATTTT.

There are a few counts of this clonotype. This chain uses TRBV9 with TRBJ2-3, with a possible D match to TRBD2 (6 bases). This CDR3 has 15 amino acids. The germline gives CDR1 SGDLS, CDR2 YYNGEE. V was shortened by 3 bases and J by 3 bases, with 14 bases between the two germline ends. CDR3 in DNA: TGTGCCAGCAGCGCCGACGGGACTGGAACAGATACGCAGTATTTT. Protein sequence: CASSADGTGTDTQYF.

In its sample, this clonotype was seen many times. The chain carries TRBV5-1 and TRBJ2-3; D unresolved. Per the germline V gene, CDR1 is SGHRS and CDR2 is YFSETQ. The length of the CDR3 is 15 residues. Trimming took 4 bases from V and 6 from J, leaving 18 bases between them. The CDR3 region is CASSHAQTIPDTQYF. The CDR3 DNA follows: TGCGCCAGCAGCCACGCACAGACGATACCCGATACGCAGTATTTT.

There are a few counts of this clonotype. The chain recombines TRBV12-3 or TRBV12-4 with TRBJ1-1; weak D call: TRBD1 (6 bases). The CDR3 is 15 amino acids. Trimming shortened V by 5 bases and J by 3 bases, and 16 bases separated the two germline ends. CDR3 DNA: TGTGCCAGCAGTGCGGGACCCCAGGGGTACACTGAAGCTTTCTTT. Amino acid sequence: CASSAGPQGYTEAFF.

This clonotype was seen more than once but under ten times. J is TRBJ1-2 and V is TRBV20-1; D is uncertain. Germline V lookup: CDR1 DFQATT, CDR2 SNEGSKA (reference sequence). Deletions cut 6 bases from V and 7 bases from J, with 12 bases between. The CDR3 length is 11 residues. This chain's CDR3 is CSAQQDSGYTF. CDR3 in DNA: TGCAGTGCGCAGCAAGATTCTGGCTACACCTTC.

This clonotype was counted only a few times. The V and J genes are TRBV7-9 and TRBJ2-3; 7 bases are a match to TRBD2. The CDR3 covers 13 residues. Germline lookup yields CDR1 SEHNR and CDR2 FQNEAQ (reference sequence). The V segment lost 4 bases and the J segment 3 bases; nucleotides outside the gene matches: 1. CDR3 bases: TGTGCCAGCAGCTGGGAGGGGACAGATACGCAGTATTTT. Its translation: CASSWEGTDTQYF.

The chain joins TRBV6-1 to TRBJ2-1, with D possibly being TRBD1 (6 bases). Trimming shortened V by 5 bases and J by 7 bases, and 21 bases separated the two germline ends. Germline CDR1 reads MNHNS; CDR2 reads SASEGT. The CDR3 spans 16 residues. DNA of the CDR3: TGTGCCAGCAGTCTCCTCCTTGGGGGCGCATGGAATGAGCAGTTCTTC. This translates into CASSLLLGGAWNEQFF.